This entry features one TCR beta chain sequence. The antigen is undetermined. Unique molecular identifiers tagged the TCRbeta library. Via MiXCR, TCRdb re-called the PCR reads, giving one row per CDR3 protein. The table lists about a million distinct CDR3 sequences, about 29% of them singletons, with over 25% in the top ten. This entry belongs to a study of T-cell reconstitution after alpha-beta-depleted transplantation in children. The CDR3 is made up of 15 amino acids. Per the germline V gene, CDR1 is SGHRS and CDR2 is YFSETQ. The trim removed 3 bases at V and 5 bases at J, leaving 7 bases unmatched. Broader study findings: T-cell counts and diversity at one year post-transplant came mainly from newly produced T cells. Surviving recipient T cells and thymic progenitors produced the high day-60 TCRbeta diversity seen in some patients. Several hundred expanded graft clones reportedly supplied alpha-beta T cells about two months after transplant.

The chain recombines TRBV5-1 with TRBJ2-1; 8 bases fit TRBD2. This clonotype was sampled from a boy under two years old who had a stem cell transplant for SCID, so the T cells may come from the graft donor. The source material was PBMCs, mostly from graft donor cells, sampled 360 days after TCRalphabeta/CD19-depleted stem cell transplant. The CDR3 region has the DNA TGCGCCAGCAGCTCGGGGACTAGTTCCCACAATGAGCAGTTCTTC. Residues: CASSSGTSSHNEQFF.